This T cell receptor (beta chain) was documented in a study of regulatory T cells in long-lasting Graves disease. There are 16 residues in the CDR3. The germline gives CDR1 MNHEY, CDR2 SVGEGT. The germline V and J ends were trimmed by 1 base and 6 bases, with 15 bases remaining between them. General observations from the study: Persistent disease was associated with favored TRBV28 usage and with favored use of TRBJ1-2 and TRBJ2-5.

Time point defined: persistent/refractory GD, antithyroid drugs over 5 years with positive TRAb. The TCR library was made from RNA extracted from PBMCs. Through Arm-PCR of CDR3 regions and iRepertoire HTBI primers, TCR beta libraries were built. TCRdb fed the multiplex PCR reads into MiXCR, producing one record per CDR3 protein. The sample contains some 340,000 distinct CDR3 sequences, 20% to 25% of which appear only once. Note on this clonotype: Its matching antigen is unknown.

This rearrangement joins TRBV6-2 or TRBV6-3 to TRBJ2-2; no reliable D call. This sequence was found in a woman aged 40 to 50 with Graves disease. Material: peripheral blood mononuclear cells (PBMCs), obtained when the disease was refractory, from a patient treated with antithyroid drugs. Here the CDR3 reads CASSYLRPAVPGELFF. CDR3 bases: TGTGCCAGCAGTTACTTGAGACCAGCAGTACCCGGGGAGCTGTTTTTT.